Sequencing of this T cell receptor beta chain was carried out in a study of blood T cell repertoires in COVID-19 (dated by TCRdb to between 2020 and 2021). With respect to the entire study: Samples covering the acute and convalescent phases of COVID-19 were provided by collaborators in the United States, Italy and Spain. Subjects who had been exposed to COVID-19, were actively infected with it, or had recovered from it provided the deeply sampled blood TCRbeta repertoires that made up the dataset. Samples came from the ongoing ImmuneRACE study (first 160 participants) plus 1,254 subjects from 6 global collaborators. Sample metadata almost always included a de-identified subject ID, COVID-19 status, age in years and sex. The material from the prospective study consisted of cDNA or gDNA derived from T cells, B-cell-depleted T cells, or PBMCs. HLA class I and class II types, where available, came from metadata supplied by the sample provider rather than from assay-based typing. The repertoires were made available in a free public database intended to serve as a resource for research on the immune response to SARS-CoV-2.

TCRbeta CDR3 regions were amplified from genomic DNA using the immunoSEQ Assay, a bias-controlled multiplex PCR. In the original analysis: The number of nucleated cells in each sample was estimated by amplification of reference gene primers within the assay. Sequence reads were collapsed and filtered to measure the absolute abundance of every unique TCRbeta CDR3 rearrangement. For each sample, productive Simpson clonality was calculated as the square root of Simpson's diversity index across productive rearrangements. In TCRdb, the immuneACCESS table is reduced to in-frame sequences with V and J assigned. These tables do not hold every clone; where another copy was compared, an unresolved V gene accounts for under half, and the others remain unexplained. V and J calls and clone size are given by that table; D and trimming were obtained from the DNA. The sample table shows some 240,000 clones, and 89% are seen once. The top ten hold roughly 6% of the sample.

This clone was counted a few times. The antigen this receptor binds is unknown. No base qualities exist here, and no much larger clone lies one base off it. V was cut back by 7 bases and J by 4 bases, leaving a gap of 15 bases between them. CDR1 is given as LNHDA and CDR2 as SQIVND, both from the germline V gene (reference sequence). The CDR3 has 14 amino acids, counting the end cysteine and phenylalanine. Only the CDR3 DNA is retained, 42 bases long and in frame from the first base. Another Seattle source contributed samples from volunteer blood donors who had recovered from COVID-19. The collaborating institutions used their own protocols to collect whole blood in K2EDTA tubes. For TCRbeta analysis, collaborator samples were shipped as frozen whole blood, as isolated PBMCs, or as DNA extracted from either sample type. The full study reports these points: How much clinical and demographic metadata was included differed by source and by participant, and the metadata was provided uncurated.

Sequenced material: peripheral blood. Recombination connected TRBV19 to TRBJ2-3; TRBD2 is a weak D gene call, 6 bases matching. The clonotype originates from a man aged 55 to 70 who had recovered from COVID-19. The encoded CDR3 is CASTTPGVADTQYF. The nucleotide sequence reads TGTGCCAGTACCACCCCGGGGGTGGCAGATACGCAGTATTTT.